A selection of T cell receptor beta chains follows, all from one sample in a study of Graves' ophthalmopathy and Graves' hyperthyroidism. TCRdb re-called the multiplex PCR reads with MiXCR, one entry per CDR3 protein. The sample lists 150,000 to 200,000 distinct CDR3 sequences; under 45% were seen once. Sequencing input: peripheral blood. These receptors came from a man aged 25 to 40 with Graves' ophthalmopathy. Both conserved end residues are part of each CDR3. Each record gives: V gene, D gene, J gene, CDR3 protein. D genes are given only for firm matches.

v_gene: TRBV28
d_gene: NA
j_gene: TRBJ2-5
CDR3aa: CASSPGQTGGETQYF

v_gene: TRBV6-5
d_gene: NA
j_gene: TRBJ1-1
CDR3aa: CASSYTLSTEAFF

v_gene: TRBV27
d_gene: NA
j_gene: TRBJ1-2
CDR3aa: CASSPRTANGYTF

v_gene: TRBV27
d_gene: TRBD1
j_gene: TRBJ1-2
CDR3aa: CASSLSQGATGYTF

v_gene: TRBV6-2/TRBV6-3
d_gene: NA
j_gene: TRBJ1-3
CDR3aa: CASSFSRSFSGNTIYF

v_gene: TRBV6-5
d_gene: TRBD2
j_gene: TRBJ2-5
CDR3aa: CASSFSAGVETQYF

v_gene: TRBV6-2/TRBV6-3
d_gene: NA
j_gene: TRBJ2-7
CDR3aa: CASSEDHEQYF

v_gene: TRBV27
d_gene: TRBD1
j_gene: TRBJ1-3
CDR3aa: CASRGGQGVGNTIYF

v_gene: TRBV4-3
d_gene: NA
j_gene: TRBJ1-1
CDR3aa: CASSQAVPGNTEAFF

v_gene: TRBV10-3
d_gene: TRBD1
j_gene: TRBJ2-4
CDR3aa: CAISGTGGPQYF

v_gene: TRBV12-3/TRBV12-4
d_gene: NA
j_gene: TRBJ2-7
CDR3aa: CASSAASGTSYEQYF

v_gene: TRBV12-3/TRBV12-4
d_gene: NA
j_gene: TRBJ2-7
CDR3aa: CASSLPGIYEQYF

v_gene: TRBV7-6
d_gene: NA
j_gene: TRBJ1-6
CDR3aa: CASSLEVVSFNSPLHF

v_gene: TRBV30
d_gene: NA
j_gene: TRBJ2-7
CDR3aa: CAWSHWDPFNEQYF

v_gene: TRBV6-1
d_gene: NA
j_gene: TRBJ1-6
CDR3aa: CASGLVNSPLHF

v_gene: TRBV20-1
d_gene: NA
j_gene: TRBJ1-2
CDR3aa: CSARDGRGGKNYGYTF

v_gene: TRBV15
d_gene: NA
j_gene: TRBJ1-1
CDR3aa: CATSRDWGEGTEAFF

v_gene: TRBV7-8
d_gene: TRBD1
j_gene: TRBJ2-7
CDR3aa: CASSKPAGTGSSEQYF

v_gene: TRBV9
d_gene: NA
j_gene: TRBJ1-1
CDR3aa: CASSPAQGWTEAFF

v_gene: TRBV27
d_gene: NA
j_gene: TRBJ1-1
CDR3aa: CASRAVRSMNTEAFF

v_gene: TRBV6-2/TRBV6-3
d_gene: NA
j_gene: TRBJ2-7
CDR3aa: CASSYPERGKYEQYF

v_gene: TRBV6-2/TRBV6-3
d_gene: NA
j_gene: TRBJ1-5
CDR3aa: CASTAGGLQPQHF

v_gene: TRBV5-1
d_gene: NA
j_gene: TRBJ2-5
CDR3aa: CASMDGTAGTQYF

v_gene: TRBV6-2/TRBV6-3
d_gene: NA
j_gene: TRBJ2-5
CDR3aa: CASKPAAETQYF

v_gene: TRBV4-3
d_gene: TRBD1
j_gene: TRBJ1-2
CDR3aa: CASSAGTGGFGYTF

v_gene: TRBV6-2/TRBV6-3
d_gene: NA
j_gene: TRBJ2-7
CDR3aa: CASSPRGQRPSGEQYF

v_gene: TRBV6-2/TRBV6-3
d_gene: NA
j_gene: TRBJ2-4
CDR3aa: CASSYSGQRKNIQYF

v_gene: TRBV29-1
d_gene: NA
j_gene: TRBJ1-5
CDR3aa: CSVEEGANQPQHF

v_gene: TRBV6-5
d_gene: NA
j_gene: TRBJ2-5
CDR3aa: CASSYGGKNQETQYF

v_gene: TRBV27
d_gene: NA
j_gene: TRBJ1-1
CDR3aa: CASSLSRNMNTEAFF

v_gene: TRBV4-3
d_gene: NA
j_gene: TRBJ1-2
CDR3aa: CASSPDSSAGGYTF

v_gene: TRBV7-2
d_gene: NA
j_gene: TRBJ2-7
CDR3aa: CASSPVPYEQYF

v_gene: TRBV6-2/TRBV6-3
d_gene: NA
j_gene: TRBJ2-7
CDR3aa: CASRDASSLYEQYF

v_gene: TRBV24-1
d_gene: NA
j_gene: TRBJ2-6
CDR3aa: CATSDGGAGVNVLTF

v_gene: TRBV6-5
d_gene: NA
j_gene: TRBJ2-7
CDR3aa: CASSYSTGWGNEQYF

v_gene: TRBV12-3/TRBV12-4
d_gene: NA
j_gene: TRBJ2-7
CDR3aa: CASSRMLYEQYF

v_gene: TRBV20-1
d_gene: TRBD2
j_gene: TRBJ2-7
CDR3aa: CSANPRLAGYEQYF

v_gene: TRBV13
d_gene: TRBD1
j_gene: TRBJ2-7
CDR3aa: CASRNGVGGLDEQYF

v_gene: TRBV28
d_gene: TRBD2
j_gene: TRBJ2-7
CDR3aa: CASRPAGGSYEQYF

v_gene: TRBV15
d_gene: TRBD1
j_gene: TRBJ1-5
CDR3aa: CATSMGQGGQPQHF

v_gene: TRBV28
d_gene: NA
j_gene: TRBJ2-7
CDR3aa: CASSVPEETVLAQGQYF

v_gene: TRBV11-2
d_gene: NA
j_gene: TRBJ2-2
CDR3aa: CASSSRRRQDNTGELFF

v_gene: TRBV5-1
d_gene: NA
j_gene: TRBJ2-7
CDR3aa: CASFPYPDSYEQYF

v_gene: TRBV27
d_gene: TRBD1
j_gene: TRBJ2-7
CDR3aa: CASSYKRGQDSSYEQYF

v_gene: TRBV28
d_gene: TRBD2
j_gene: TRBJ2-7
CDR3aa: CASSLTSGSVLF

v_gene: TRBV6-2/TRBV6-3
d_gene: NA
j_gene: TRBJ2-5
CDR3aa: CASSYVSSGSGTQYF

v_gene: TRBV12-3/TRBV12-4
d_gene: TRBD1
j_gene: TRBJ1-2
CDR3aa: CASSIDRGHGYTF

v_gene: TRBV12-3/TRBV12-4
d_gene: TRBD1
j_gene: TRBJ1-3
CDR3aa: CASREGQRPSGNTIYF

v_gene: TRBV12-3/TRBV12-4
d_gene: NA
j_gene: TRBJ1-3
CDR3aa: CASSGGVSSGNTIYF

v_gene: TRBV6-1
d_gene: TRBD1
j_gene: TRBJ1-5
CDR3aa: CASSEAQGIGNQPQHF

v_gene: TRBV7-8
d_gene: NA
j_gene: TRBJ1-6
CDR3aa: CASSLTKESPLHF

v_gene: TRBV2
d_gene: NA
j_gene: TRBJ2-7
CDR3aa: CASMRQIEQYF

v_gene: TRBV28
d_gene: NA
j_gene: TRBJ2-7
CDR3aa: CASSLSQYEQYF

v_gene: TRBV6-1
d_gene: TRBD2
j_gene: TRBJ2-7
CDR3aa: CASTIGTSGAYEQYF

v_gene: TRBV30
d_gene: NA
j_gene: TRBJ2-7
CDR3aa: CACGGPNEQYF